This T cell receptor beta chain derives from a study of radiotherapy plus CTLA-4 blockade in lung cancer. Germline-derived CDR1 and CDR2 are SGDLS and YYNGEE. The CDR3 is made up of 16 amino acids. The ends lost 3 bases at V and 6 bases at J; junction bases unmatched: 5. This table comes from immunoSEQ multiplex PCR, and its TCRdb copy is limited to in-frame clones, with some not included. Of 52,000 or so clones listed, roughly 79% are singletons. Chemo-refractory metastatic non-small-cell lung cancer patients were treated with focal radiation plus CTLA-4 blockade with ipilimumab. Details on this clone: The antigen remains unidentified.

Study-level results: In blood, tumor-derived TCR clones expanded after radiotherapy plus ipilimumab.

This TCR derives from a human donor with non-small cell lung cancer whose response to radiotherapy plus ipilimumab could not be evaluated. The material was peripheral blood, obtained from a patient treated with radiotherapy plus ipilimumab. The chain couples TRBV9 to TRBJ2-2, with 13 bases that match TRBD2. The CDR3 loop is CASSAGLAGSAGELFF. The CDR3 nucleotides are TGTGCCAGCAGCGCGGGACTAGCGGGGTCTGCCGGGGAGCTGTTTTTT. Based on the CDR3 plus reference TRBV9 and TRBJ2-2, the full variable domain is DSGVTQTPKHLITATGQRVTLRCSPRSGDLSVYWYQQSLDQGLQFLIQYYNGEERAKGNILERFSAQQFPDLHSELNLSSLELGDSALYFCASSAGLAGSAGELFFGEGSRLTVL.